This T cell receptor (beta chain) was sequenced in a study of blood T cell repertoires in COVID-19. In the study overall: The United States, Italy and Spain were the sources of the acute and convalescent COVID-19 samples. T cells, B-cell-depleted T cells, or PBMCs supplied cDNA or gDNA.

Trimming left V 3 bases short and J 0 bases short, with 16 bases between. The germline CDR1 and CDR2 sequences are SGHTA and FQGNSA. CDR3 length: 17 amino acids. Original methodology: Reference gene primer amplification yielded estimated nucleated cell counts. Data came from immunoSEQ multiplex PCR; TCRdb stores just in-frame clones and leaves some out. V and J calls and clone size are given by that table; D and trimming were obtained from the DNA. The table lists 300,000 to 400,000 clones, over 75% of them singletons. The chain links TRBV7-2 to TRBJ2-3; D remains unclear. This receptor was identified in a human donor in a cohort sampled during active COVID-19. The sequenced sample consisted of peripheral blood. CDR3 region: CASSFGTRFPSTDTQYF. The CDR3 DNA reads as TGTGCCAGCAGCTTTGGAACCAGGTTTCCTAGCACAGATACGCAGTATTTT.